Listed below are T cell receptor beta chains from one sample, sequenced in a study of shared clonotypes between healthy human individuals. Clones were read by immunoSEQ multiplex PCR, and TCRdb kept only the in-frame ones, dropping some. The data show some 1,900,000 clones, with about 95% seen just once and 1.2% held by the top ten. Sequenced input: naive CD8+ T cells sorted from blood. The receptors were sampled from a man younger than 35 in good health. CDR3s include the opening cysteine and the closing phenylalanine or tryptophan. Fields, in order: CDR3 protein, V gene.

CASSGLQGNRYEQYF,TRBV19
CASSLTSSNYGYTF,TRBV27
CASSPPTSTDTQYF,TRBV7-9
CASSSLMDRGGDPDSPLHF,TRBV13
CASSLDYATGELFF,TRBV7-8
CASTSSRLTDTQYF,TRBV27
CASSFSNSLNEKLFF,TRBV27
CASSLEGGPHNEQFF,TRBV7-9
CASSLPRDRGRVTEAFF,TRBV5-1
CASSLLLTGELFF,TRBV11-2
CASSQETALVTLHF,TRBV4-3
CASSQMGQGTYEQYF,TRBV4-3
CTLRSWETQYF,TRBV20-1
CASSYRGENEQFF,TRBV6-5
CAWSVGPDTQYF,TRBV30
CASSESVPGPNNEQFF,TRBV10-2
CASSTGLAGGNGELFF,TRBV27
CASNPGTPSHEQFF,TRBV10-2
CASSPATGLYEQYF,TRBV27
CASSWLAVNEQFF,TRBV11-3
CTSSQKQLASGDYNEQFF,TRBV1
CASSELGGDRGTYSNQPQHF,TRBV6-1
CASSYQGLNYGYTF,TRBV28
CASSPPPPENTGELFF,TRBV27
CASSQVLGGAGNTIYF,TRBV4-1
CASSQDYPGPTAFDYTF,TRBV4-3
CASSAASHNEQFF,TRBV27